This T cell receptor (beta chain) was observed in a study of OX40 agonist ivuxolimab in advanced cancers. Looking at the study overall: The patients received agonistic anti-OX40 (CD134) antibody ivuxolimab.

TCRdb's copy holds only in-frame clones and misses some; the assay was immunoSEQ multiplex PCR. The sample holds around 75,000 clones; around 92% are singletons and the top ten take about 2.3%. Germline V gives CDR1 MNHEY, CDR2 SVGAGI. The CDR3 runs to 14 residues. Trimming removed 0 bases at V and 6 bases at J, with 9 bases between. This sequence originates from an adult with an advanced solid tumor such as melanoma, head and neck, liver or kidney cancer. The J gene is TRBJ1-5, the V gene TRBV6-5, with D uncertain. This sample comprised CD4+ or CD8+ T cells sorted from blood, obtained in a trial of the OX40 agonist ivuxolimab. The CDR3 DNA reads TGTGCCAGCAGTTACTCCGGCGACTCTCAGCCCCAGCATTTT. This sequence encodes CASSYSGDSQPQHF.